Listed below are T cell receptor beta chains from one sample, sequenced in a study of STAT5B mutations in CD4+ large granular lymphocyte leukemia. Generated by immunoSEQ multiplex PCR, the TCRdb table keeps only in-frame clones and is missing some. The sample has over 20,000 clones; around 86% are singletons. The sample consisted of CD4+ T cells from blood buffy coats. These TCRs come from a human donor in good health. The CDR3 runs from the conserved cysteine through the conserved F or W. A D gene is named only where the DNA matches it firmly. Expanded clones are given a class, and other clones once, few, many or no size at all.

j_gene,v_gene,d_gene,len,abundance,CDR3nt,CDR3aa
TRBJ2-3,TRBV6-1,.,16,once,TGTGCCAGCAGTGAAGCGGAGTGGACGGGGGTAGATACGCAGTATTTT,CASSEAEWTGVDTQYF
TRBJ1-4,TRBV4-3,.,13,.,TGCGCCAGCAGCCAGGTCGTGGCTGAAAAACTGTTTTTT,CASSQVVAEKLFF
TRBJ1-1,TRBV6-6,.,11,.,TGTGCCAGCAGTTTGCTAGCCGAAGCTTTCTTT,CASSLLAEAFF
TRBJ2-2,TRBV4-2,TRBD2,18,.,TGTGCCAGCAGCCAAGAGAACCAGCGGGAGGTGGGCACCGGGGAGCTGTTTTTT,CASSQENQREVGTGELFF
TRBJ1-1,TRBV5-4,.,15,few,TGTGCCAGCAGCCCCCCACAGAAAGCGAACACTGAAGCTTTCTTT,CASSPPQKANTEAFF
TRBJ2-6,TRBV25-1,.,17,once,TGTGCCAGCAGTTTCCAACAGGGTCGCTCTGGGGCCAACGTCCTGACTTTC,CASSFQQGRSGANVLTF
TRBJ1-2,TRBV7-2,.,14,.,TGTGCCAGCAGCTACAACAGGGCAGGCTATGGCTACACCTTC,CASSYNRAGYGYTF
TRBJ2-1,TRBV5-1,.,13,.,TGCGCCAGCAGCTTGGAACTAGCTAATGAGCAGTTCTTC,CASSLELANEQFF
TRBJ2-4,TRBV7-2,TRBD1,15,.,TGTGCCAGCAGCTTTTGGACAGGGTCCAAAAACATTCAGTACTTC,CASSFWTGSKNIQYF
TRBJ2-7,TRBV7-8,.,17,once,TGTGCCAGCAGGTCAAGACCAGCGTTGACAGGAACTAACGAGCAGTACTTC,CASRSRPALTGTNEQYF
TRBJ2-7,TRBV11-3,.,16,.,TGTGCCAGCAGCCCCCCTCGAGGGGACAACTCCTACGAGCAGTACTTC,CASSPPRGDNSYEQYF
TRBJ2-3,TRBV19,.,14,.,TGTGCCAGTAGTATCTTGGGACCTCCGGGCGCGCAGTATTTT,CASSILGPPGAQYF
TRBJ1-5,TRBV6-5,.,15,.,TGTGCCAGCAGACACAAGGGGTCGGGGAATCAGCCCCAGCATTTT,CASRHKGSGNQPQHF
TRBJ1-1,TRBV28,.,13,.,TGTGCCAGCAGTCTGGACAAATTGACTGAAGCTTTCTTT,CASSLDKLTEAFF
TRBJ2-5,TRBV7-9,.,12,.,TGTGCCAGCAGCTTAGGGAGCATGATCCAGTACTTC,CASSLGSMIQYF
TRBJ1-2,TRBV18,.,15,.,TGTGCCAGCTCACCCTCCGGGACCGCCTCGTATGGCTACACCTTC,CASSPSGTASYGYTF